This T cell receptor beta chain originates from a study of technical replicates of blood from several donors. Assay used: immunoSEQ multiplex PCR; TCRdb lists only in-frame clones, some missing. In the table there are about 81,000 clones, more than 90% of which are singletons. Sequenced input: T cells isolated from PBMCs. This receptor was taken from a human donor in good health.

This CDR3 is CASRAIRGRRIYGYTF. The CDR3 DNA follows: TGTGCCAGCAGGGCCATCAGGGGGAGGAGGATCTATGGCTACACCTTC. The chain couples TRBV6-6 to TRBJ1-2; TRBD1 agrees at 7 bases. Germline V gene lookup returns CDR1 MNHNY and CDR2 SVGAGI (reference sequence). This CDR3 spans 16 amino acids. V was pared by 6 bases and J by 4 bases, with 14 bases of the junction left unmatched.